A single sample is the source of the 30 T cell receptor beta chains below, sequenced in a study of shared clonotypes between healthy human individuals. Profiling relied on immunoSEQ multiplex PCR, and the TCRdb table lists in-frame clones only, not all of them. The table lists some 1,100,000 clones, approximately 80% of them singletons. Sequenced: memory CD4+ T cells from PBMCs. Subset denoted: CD45RA-negative fraction. These receptors all come from a man aged 18 to 30 in good health. Some clones in this sample may be carry-over from other donors' samples.

This clone showed up many times. The chain has TRBV2 and TRBJ2-7; no firm D call. The V end lost 3 bases, the J end lost 9 bases, and 9 bases lay between the germline ends. From germline, CDR1 is SNHLY and CDR2 FYNNEI. This CDR3 contains 11 residues. For the CDR3, the DNA is TGTGCCAGCAGTGACGGTGGCGGGCAGTACTTC. Translating gives CASSDGGGQYF.

The chain couples TRBV4-1 to TRBJ1-5; 8 bases fit TRBD1. CDR1 is MGHRA, CDR2 YSYEKL, per germline. With V trimmed by 2 bases and J by 6 bases, 9 bases remained unmatched. CDR3 length: 16 residues. The CDR3 DNA follows: TGCGCCAGCAGCCAAAACTCCTGGACAGGGACTCAGCCCCAGCATTTT. Translation gives CASSQNSWTGTQPQHF.

The CDR3 loop reads CASSSGTSGEYEQYF. Here the CDR3 DNA reads TGTGCCAGCAGCTCCGGGACTAGCGGCGAGTACGAGCAGTACTTC. This chain links TRBV7-6 with TRBJ2-7; 11 bases map to TRBD2. Unmatched junction bases numbered 6, after V lost 4 bases and J lost 4 bases. The CDR3 is 15 amino acids. Germline CDR1 reads SGHVS; CDR2 reads FNYEAQ.

The chain employs TRBV7-7 and TRBJ2-5; no definite D call. Trimming stripped 5 bases from V and 2 bases from J, with 9 bases between. The germline CDR1 and CDR2 sequences are SSHAT and FNYEAQ (reference sequence). This CDR3 contains 13 residues. The CDR3 protein is CASSIGGQETQYF. The CDR3, as DNA: TGTGCCAGCAGCATCGGCGGACAAGAGACCCAGTACTTC.

V is TRBV9 and J is TRBJ2-3; 9 positions agree with TRBD2. Germline-derived CDR1 and CDR2 are SGDLS and YYNGEE. The CDR3 sequence is 14 residues long. With V trimmed by 7 bases and J by 3 bases, 6 bases remained unmatched. DNA for the CDR3: TGTGCCAGCTGTCCTAGCGGGAATACAGATACGCAGTATTTT. It encodes CASCPSGNTDTQYF.

The sample holds a few counts of this clone. Other DNA sequences within the sample encode an identical CDR3. The rearrangement links TRBV5-1 to TRBJ1-5; D might be TRBD1 (5 bases). Germline V gives CDR1 SGHRS, CDR2 YFSETQ. V lost 4 bases, J lost 4 bases, and 9 bases lay in between. This CDR3 is built from 13 residues. The DNA of the CDR3 is TGCGCCAGCAGCCCTGGGGGGAATCAGCCCCAGCATTTT. Translated: CASSPGGNQPQHF.

This clone occurred once. The V call is TRBV5-1, the J call TRBJ1-6; D perhaps matches TRBD1 (6 bases). CDR3 length equals 17 residues. Between the trimmed V and J ends, which lost 4 bases and 9 bases, there was a span of 23 bases. Per germline, CDR1 SGHRS and CDR2 YFSETQ. CDR3 in DNA: TGCGCCAGCAGCCCTCGACCGACAGGCTGGATCGGTTCACCCCTCCACTTT. Protein sequence: CASSPRPTGWIGSPLHF.

Turning to this clone: At one of its ends the junction is not consistent with the germline gene, which may arise from a read error. At the DNA level, this CDR3 is encoded by other sequences in the same sample as well. V usage is TRBV7-2 and J usage is TRBJ2-5; 7 positions agree with TRBD2. Germline-derived CDR1 and CDR2 are SGHTA and FQGNSA. CDR3 length: 13 amino acids. CDR3 DNA sequence: TGTGCCAGCAGATTAGCGGGCCAAGAGACCCAGTACTTC. It specifies CASRLAGQETQYF.

The chain recombines TRBV5-4 with TRBJ2-1; 7 bases agree with TRBD2. This CDR3 spans 17 amino acids. Germline CDR1 and CDR2: SGHNT and YYREEE (reference sequence). Trimming at V came to 0 bases and at J to 1 base, leaving 7 bases not matched to a gene. The CDR3 reads CASSLGFRDYSYNEQFF. DNA of the CDR3: TGTGCCAGCAGCTTGGGATTCCGGGACTATTCCTACAATGAGCAGTTCTTC.

CDR3 nucleotides: TGCGCCAGCAGTGAGGACAGCTATTCTGGAGCTTTCTTT. Encoded protein: CASSEDSYSGAFF. The J gene is TRBJ1-1, the V gene TRBV10-2; D is perhaps TRBD1 (5 bases). Germline lookup yields CDR1 WSHSY and CDR2 SAAADI. This CDR3 has 13 amino acids. V was trimmed by 2 bases and J by 10 bases, leaving 14 bases between them.

The chain employs TRBV6-6 and TRBJ2-3; TRBD1 matches 8 bases. Germline CDR1 reads MNHNY; CDR2 reads SVGAGI (reference sequence). Losses at the gene ends were 7 bases for V and 1 base for J; bases not matched to a gene: 1. This CDR3 has 13 residues. For the CDR3, the DNA is TGTGCCAGCAAGGACAGGGGCACAGATACGCAGTATTTT. Amino acids: CASKDRGTDTQYF.

This clone showed up many times. The chain couples TRBV2 to TRBJ2-5; 12 nucleotides agree with TRBD2. This CDR3 contains 14 residues. The germline V gene encodes CDR1 SNHLY and CDR2 FYNNEI. J gave up 5 bases and V 5 bases, and 3 bases lay outside the gene matches. This chain's CDR3 is CASSLAGGGETQYF. The CDR3 DNA follows: TGTGCCAGCAGTCTAGCGGGAGGGGGGGAGACCCAGTACTTC. The full variable domain, its missing parts supplied by reference TRBV2 and TRBJ2-5, is EPEVTQTPSHQVTQMGQEVILRCVPISNHLYFYWYRQILGQKVEFLVSFYNNEISEKSEIFDDQFSVERPDGSNFTLKIRSTKLEDSAMYFCASSLAGGGETQYFGPGTRLLVL.

The V gene is TRBV7-9, the J gene TRBJ2-2, with D possibly TRBD2 on 6 matching bases. Germline V gene sequence: CDR1 SEHNR, CDR2 FQNEAQ (reference sequence). Trimming took off 5 bases at V and 5 bases at J, with 15 bases between the two ends. The CDR3 covers 15 residues. The CDR3 sequence is CASSTTGGVTGELFF. The CDR3 DNA follows: TGTGCCAGCAGCACGACTGGAGGGGTAACCGGGGAGCTGTTTTTT.

The chain recombines TRBV6-1 with TRBJ2-7; 10 nucleotides match TRBD2. Germline V CDR1 and CDR2: MNHNS, SASEGT. Trimming at V came to 4 bases and at J to 5 bases, leaving 5 bases not matched to a gene. The length of the CDR3 is 14 residues. CDR3 protein: CASSVLAGEDEQYF. CDR3 nucleotides: TGTGCCAGCAGTGTTCTAGCGGGAGAGGACGAGCAGTACTTC.

On this clone itself: Other nucleotide sequences from this sample produce the same CDR3. V gene TRBV7-2 combines with J gene TRBJ1-5; possibly TRBD1 for D (5 bases). Germline V gene sequence: CDR1 SGHTA, CDR2 FQGNSA. Trimming cost V 1 base and J 5 bases, with 9 bases left between them. The CDR3 totals 14 residues. For the CDR3, the DNA is TGTGCCAGCAGCTTAGACAGGAGCTATCAGCCCCAGCATTTT. Translation: CASSLDRSYQPQHF.

The V gene is TRBV2, the J gene TRBJ2-7; 11 bases are a match to TRBD2. J gave up 0 bases and V 6 bases, and 4 bases lay outside the gene matches. CDR3 length: 15 amino acids. Germline V CDR1 and CDR2: SNHLY, FYNNEI. Here the CDR3 reads CASSPGLAGSYEQYF. In nucleotides, the CDR3 is TGTGCCAGCAGCCCCGGACTAGCGGGCTCCTACGAGCAGTACTTC.

This clone turned up a few times. The CDR3 region is CASSPRVQNIQYF. CDR3 DNA: TGTGCCAGCAGCCCTAGGGTGCAAAACATTCAGTACTTC. This chain uses TRBV6-5 with TRBJ2-4; D gene uncertain. Per germline, CDR1 MNHEY and CDR2 SVGAGI. The CDR3 has 13 residues. Trimming stripped 6 bases from V and 5 bases from J, with 11 bases between.

On this clone: One end of the junction varies from germline; a read error may be responsible. J is TRBJ1-4 and V is TRBV28; a weak D match, TRBD1 (5 bases). Germline assignment: CDR1 MDHEN and CDR2 SYDVKM. The CDR3 is 12 residues long. CDR3 coding DNA: TGTGCCAGCAGGCCTATTGGGGGGGAGACGAGATTT. Translating it yields CASRPIGGETRF.

The J gene is TRBJ1-5, the V gene TRBV30; D is uncertain. This CDR3 has 14 residues. Trimming stripped 2 bases from V and 6 bases from J, with 14 bases between. Looked up from germline, CDR1 is GTSNPN and CDR2 is SVGIG (reference sequence). CDR3 in DNA: TGTGCCTGGAGTCCGGTCAGTTCAGGTCAGCCCCAGCATTTT. Its protein product is CAWSPVSSGQPQHF. The full variable domain, with the rest looked up from reference TRBV30 and TRBJ1-5, is SQTIHQWPATLVQPVGSPLSLECTVEGTSNPNLYWYRQAAGRGLQLLFYSVGIGQISSEVPQNLSASRPQDRQFILSSKKLLLSDSGFYLCAWSPVSSGQPQHFGDGTRLSIL.

This clone was observed once. The J gene is TRBJ2-3, the V gene TRBV7-9; D not resolved. V shed 6 bases and J shed 2 bases, with 6 bases lying between them. This CDR3 is 12 amino acids long. CDR1 is SEHNR and CDR2 is FQNEAQ in the germline V gene (reference sequence). The CDR3 nucleotides read TGTGCCAGCAGTCCCGTCACAGATACGCAGTATTTT. Residues: CASSPVTDTQYF.

The gene calls are TRBV5-1 and TRBJ2-1, with 8 bases that match TRBD2. J was trimmed by 4 bases and V by 0 bases; bases with no gene match: 3. CDR3 size: 15 residues. Germline V lookup: CDR1 SGHRS, CDR2 YFSETQ. The chain's CDR3 is CASSLDPSGYNEQFF. In nucleotides, the CDR3 is TGCGCCAGCAGCTTGGATCCTAGCGGGTACAATGAGCAGTTCTTC.

This chain links TRBV7-2 with TRBJ1-3; D is ambiguous. The CDR3 contains 16 residues. CDR1 SGHTA and CDR2 FQGNSA come from the germline V gene. Trimming removed 2 bases from V and 0 bases from J, with 11 bases in between. Written as DNA, the CDR3 is TGTGCCAGCAGCTTAAGCCCCAGCCCCTCTGGAAACACCATATATTTT. Translated, it gives CASSLSPSPSGNTIYF.

The rearrangement joins TRBV7-9 to TRBJ2-3; TRBD1 matches at 8 bases. The V and J ends lost 2 bases and 4 bases, in that order; junction bases with no gene match: 5. CDR1 SEHNR and CDR2 FQNEAQ come from the germline V gene (reference sequence). The CDR3 sequence is 15 residues long. The CDR3 spells CASSLWDRLADTQYF. CDR3 DNA sequence: TGTGCCAGCAGCTTATGGGACAGGTTAGCAGATACGCAGTATTTT.

The gene calls are TRBV28 and TRBJ2-7; 8 bases match TRBD2. Per germline, CDR1 MDHEN and CDR2 SYDVKM. The V and J ends lost 6 bases and 4 bases, in that order; junction bases with no gene match: 11. The CDR3 extends over 15 amino acids. This CDR3 is CASSTGGANEYEQYF. CDR3 coding DNA: TGTGCCAGCAGCACGGGGGGGGCGAATGAATACGAGCAGTACTTC.

DNA of the CDR3: TGTGCCAGCAGCTTAGACTCGGGGGGAACAACCGGGGAGCTGTTTTTT. It yields the protein CASSLDSGGTTGELFF. The chain couples TRBV11-3 to TRBJ2-2; TRBD2 aligns across 7 bases. Germline V lookup: CDR1 SGHNT, CDR2 YENEEA. The V gene end was trimmed by 0 bases and the J gene end by 5 bases; junction bases not matched to a gene: 6. This CDR3 has 16 amino acids.

This clone has only one observation. The gene calls are TRBV18 and TRBJ1-1; D not certain. Trimming shortened V by 0 bases and J by 1 base, and 9 bases separated the two germline ends. Germline CDR1 KGHSH, CDR2 LQKENI. This CDR3 comprises 15 residues. CDR3 region: CASSPPGSKNTEAFF. Here the CDR3 DNA reads TGTGCCAGCTCACCACCGGGTAGCAAGAACACTGAAGCTTTCTTT.

The V gene is TRBV7-8, the J gene TRBJ1-2; D gene uncertain. The V gene's germline CDR1 is SGHVS and CDR2 FQNEAQ. The CDR3 contains 12 residues. V was shortened by 0 bases and J by 8 bases, with 7 bases between the two germline ends. CDR3 residues: CASSLAVGGYTF. As DNA, the CDR3 is TGTGCCAGCAGCTTAGCAGTAGGCGGCTACACCTTC. Using reference TRBV7-8 and TRBJ1-2 for the parts outside the CDR3, the full variable domain is GAGVSQSPRYKVAKRGQDVALRCDPISGHVSLFWYQQALGQGPEFLTYFQNEAQLDKSGLPSDRFFAERPEGSVSTLKIQRTQQEDSAVYLCASSLAVGGYTFGSGTRLTVV.

The rearrangement links TRBV7-2 to TRBJ2-5; 10 bases fit TRBD2. The trim removed 7 bases at V and 5 bases at J, leaving 10 bases unmatched. Looked up from germline, CDR1 is SGHTA and CDR2 is FQGNSA. This CDR3 contains 15 residues. As DNA, the CDR3 is TGTGCCAGCACTGGACTAGCGGCTCTTGGGGAGACCCAGTACTTC. This codes for CASTGLAALGETQYF.

V usage is TRBV11-2 and J usage is TRBJ2-5; possibly TRBD1 or TRBD2 for D (5 bases each). The germline V and J ends were trimmed by 2 bases and 7 bases, with 8 bases remaining between them. From germline, CDR1 is SGHAT and CDR2 FQNNGV. The CDR3 runs to 12 residues. This CDR3 is CASSLPRGTQYF. The CDR3 DNA reads as TGTGCCAGCAGCTTACCGAGGGGGACCCAGTACTTC.

The rearrangement links TRBV6-1 to TRBJ2-5, with D possibly TRBD1 on 5 matching bases. V lost 2 bases, J lost 5 bases, and 21 bases lay in between. The length of the CDR3 is 17 residues. The germline CDR1 and CDR2 sequences are MNHNS and SASEGT. CDR3 protein: CASSESGPGSGWETQYF. Here the CDR3 DNA reads TGTGCCAGCAGTGAATCGGGCCCAGGGTCGGGTTGGGAGACCCAGTACTTC.